One and the same sample provided the 27 T cell receptor beta chains below, sequenced in a study of spatial heterogeneity in lung cancer. Time point denoted: sample taken at primary tumor resection. Whole RNA was taken from tumor, nontumor lung or frozen PBMC; it was then sequenced unsorted. TCRdb reprocessed the 5' RACE reads via MiXCR and lists one record per CDR3 protein. This sample has about 90,000 distinct CDR3 sequences, with roughly 8.7% found just once. The material sequenced was PBMCs, taken at surgery. These receptors were collected from a male donor with early-stage non-small cell lung cancer.

This clonotype was counted a few times. This chain links TRBV5-1 with TRBJ2-3; 9 nucleotides align to TRBD1. Losses at the gene ends were 4 bases for V and 1 base for J; bases not matched to a gene: 4. The CDR3 runs 15 residues. Germline loops: CDR1 SGHRS, CDR2 YFSETQ. The CDR3 sequence is CASSMDRGGTDTQYF. As DNA, the CDR3 is TGCGCCAGCAGCATGGACAGGGGAGGCACAGATACGCAGTATTTT.

This clonotype was observed at least ten times. This chain joins TRBV20-1 and TRBJ1-5, with 8 bases matching TRBD1. Trimming at V came to 6 bases and at J to 10 bases, leaving 11 bases not matched to a gene. This CDR3 has 13 residues. Germline values: CDR1 DFQATT, CDR2 SNEGSKA (reference sequence). The CDR3 DNA reads as TGCAGTGCCCGGACAGGGATCCCCACTCCCCAGCATTTT. Translating it yields CSARTGIPTPQHF.

The table lists this clonotype with a few counts. The V call is TRBV6-5, the J call TRBJ1-1; D is uncertain. Germline CDR1 reads MNHEY; CDR2 reads SVGAGI. Trimming pared 0 bases from V and 3 bases from J, leaving 11 bases between. The CDR3 is 15 amino acids. In DNA, the CDR3 is TGTGCCAGCAGTTACTCGAGCGTGAGCGACACTGAAGCTTTCTTT. Translating gives CASSYSSVSDTEAFF.

This clonotype was detected only a few times. This chain joins TRBV5-1 and TRBJ1-1; D gene uncertain. The CDR3 is 13 amino acids. CDR1 and CDR2 from the germline V gene are SGHRS and YFSETQ. V gave up 3 bases and J gave up 4 bases, with 10 bases separating them. The CDR3 nucleotides are TGCGCCAGCAGCTCCCAGTCGGCCACTGAAGCTTTCTTT. It translates to CASSSQSATEAFF. Together with reference TRBV5-1 and TRBJ1-1, the CDR3 gives the full variable domain: KAGVTQTPRYLIKTRGQQVTLSCSPISGHRSVSWYQQTPGQGLQFLFEYFSETQRNKGNFPGRFSGRQFSNSRSEMNVSTLELGDSALYLCASSSQSATEAFFGQGTRLTVV.

The table lists this clonotype with a few counts. The chain is built from TRBV4-3 and TRBJ2-3; TRBD2 matches at 8 bases. V dropped 4 bases and J dropped 0; count of bases not matched to a gene: 6. The CDR3 is 16 residues long. Germline CDR1 reads LGHNA; CDR2 reads YSLEER. CDR3 bases: TGCGCCAGCAGCCCGTTTAGCGGGGTGAGCACAGATACGCAGTATTTT. The encoded protein is CASSPFSGVSTDTQYF.

This clonotype was seen repeatedly, ten times or more. This sequence joins TRBV4-1 and TRBJ2-3, with D perhaps TRBD1 (6 bases). Germline V lookup: CDR1 MGHRA, CDR2 YSYEKL. The V gene lost 4 bases and the J gene lost 3 bases, with 11 bases spanning the gap. The CDR3 is 14 residues long. The chain's CDR3 is CASSRLTGTDTQYF. The CDR3 DNA reads as TGCGCCAGCAGCCGACTAACAGGGACAGATACGCAGTATTTT.

The chain combines TRBV7-3 with TRBJ1-6, with 9 bases aligning to TRBD1. CDR1 and CDR2 (germline): SGHTA, FQGTGA. The ends lost 5 bases at V and 9 bases at J; junction bases unmatched: 8. The CDR3 loop spans 15 amino acids. The CDR3 is CASSEGGQGFSPLHF. CDR3 coding DNA: TGTGCCAGCAGCGAAGGGGGACAGGGTTTTTCACCCCTCCACTTT.

The chain couples TRBV20-1 to TRBJ2-7, with a weak D call TRBD1 (5 bases). Germline-derived CDR1 and CDR2 are DFQATT and SNEGSKA (reference sequence). The CDR3 consists of 13 residues. Trimming removed 3 bases from V and 6 bases from J, with 15 bases in between. The chain's CDR3 is CSASRLGQGEQYF. As DNA, the CDR3 is TGCAGTGCTAGTCGACTGGGGCAAGGCGAGCAGTACTTC.

On this clonotype itself: This sequence may be a read error, since a much larger clone differs from it by one base. The rearrangement links TRBV2 to TRBJ2-3; D unclear. Germline values: CDR1 SNHLY, CDR2 FYNNEI. CDR3 length: 11 residues. This chain's CDR3 is CVSRMVDTQYF. The DNA for the CDR3 is TGTGTCAGCAGGATGGTAGATACGCAGTATTTT.

This clonotype was counted at least ten times. The V call is TRBV20-1, the J call TRBJ2-1, with TRBD2 matching over 14 bases. The trim removed 0 bases at V and 7 bases at J, leaving 5 bases unmatched. This CDR3 contains 16 residues. Germline values: CDR1 DFQATT, CDR2 SNEGSKA (reference sequence). The CDR3 sequence: CSARDWTSGRMNEQFF. The CDR3 DNA sequence: TGCAGTGCTAGAGACTGGACTAGCGGGAGGATGAATGAGCAGTTCTTC.

V usage is TRBV29-1 and J usage is TRBJ2-1, with D hard to call. The CDR3 has 13 amino acids. The germline V gene has CDR1 SQVTM and CDR2 ANQGSEA. Trimming stripped 8 bases from V and 5 bases from J, with 16 bases between. CDR3 protein: CSTYEPVHNEQFF. The CDR3 DNA follows: TGCAGCACCTACGAACCTGTCCACAATGAGCAGTTCTTC.

This clonotype was found a few times. The chain employs TRBV3-1 and TRBJ1-5, with D possibly being TRBD1 (5 bases). CDR1 is LGHDT and CDR2 is YNNKEL in the germline V gene (reference sequence). V was trimmed by 2 bases and J by 6 bases, leaving 14 bases between them. The CDR3 loop spans 15 amino acids. The CDR3 DNA sequence: TGTGCCAGCAGCCAAAGCCGGGGGGGAGGTCAGCCCCAGCATTTT. It yields the protein CASSQSRGGGQPQHF.

This clonotype was seen many times. The chain employs TRBV6-2 or TRBV6-3 and TRBJ2-3, with D possibly being TRBD1 (5 bases). Per germline, CDR1 MNHEY and CDR2 SVGEGT. The CDR3 is 16 residues long. V dropped 6 bases and J dropped 3 bases, with 19 bases sitting between them. The CDR3 loop is CASSLFAQGRTDTQYF. The CDR3 DNA follows: TGTGCCAGCAGCCTCTTCGCCCAGGGTCGAACAGATACGCAGTATTTT.

This clonotype was seen repeatedly, ten times or more. V gene TRBV11-2 combines with J gene TRBJ2-7; D gene unclear. Germline V gene lookup returns CDR1 SGHAT and CDR2 FQNNGV. V was cut by 5 bases and J by 3 bases, with 11 bases left in between. CDR3 size: 13 residues. DNA of the CDR3: TGTGCCAGCAGCCCCCGGCCCCTCTACGAGCAGTACTTC. This gives the protein CASSPRPLYEQYF.

Of note for this clonotype: Given the absence of the conserved phenylalanine or tryptophan at the CDR3 end, a read error is likely. The chain joins TRBV7-2 to TRBJ2-5, with TRBD2 matching over 7 bases. The J segment lost 7 bases and the V segment lost 5 bases, leaving 10 bases of the junction unmatched. In germline, CDR1 is SGHTA, CDR2 FQGNSA. This CDR3 contains 14 residues. The CDR3 here is CASSPQAAGVTQYL. The DNA of the CDR3 is TGTGCCAGCAGCCCACAAGCGGCGGGGGTGACCCAGTACTTA.

This clonotype was seen a few times. The genes are TRBV10-3 and TRBJ2-3, with 10 positions matching TRBD2. CDR1 ENHRY and CDR2 SYGVKD come from the germline V gene. This CDR3 is 14 amino acids long. Losses at the gene ends were 6 bases for V and 6 bases for J; bases not matched to a gene: 6. This CDR3 is CAIRQAGGSDTQYF. The CDR3 nucleotides are TGTGCCATCAGACAAGCGGGGGGGTCGGATACGCAGTATTTT.

This clonotype occurred a few times. The V call is TRBV21-1, the J call TRBJ2-7; the table gives TRBD2 as D, unverified against the DNA. TRBV21-1 corresponds to a pseudogene. The CDR3 extends over 13 amino acids. CDR3 sequence (DNA): TGTGCCAGCACCCTAGCGGGGTCCCACGAGCAGTACTTC. It yields the protein CASTLAGSHEQYF.

This clonotype was picked up many times. The genes are TRBV19 and TRBJ2-1; TRBD1 might be the D (6 bases). The CDR3 has 16 amino acids. Germline-derived CDR1 and CDR2 are LNHDA and SQIVND (reference sequence). With 3 bases removed from V and 4 bases from J, the gap between germline ends came to 16 bases. The CDR3 region is CASSISAGAMYNEQFF. CDR3 bases: TGTGCCAGTAGTATTTCGGCAGGGGCCATGTACAATGAGCAGTTCTTC.

This clonotype has more than one count but fewer than ten. The V call is TRBV24-1, the J call TRBJ2-1, with 11 bases matching TRBD2. Germline V gene data show CDR1 as KGHDR and CDR2 as SFDVKD. This CDR3 spans 14 amino acids. The V and J ends lost 7 bases and 9 bases, in that order; junction bases with no gene match: 7. The CDR3 here is CATSLAGGMSEQFF. The DNA of the CDR3 is TGTGCCACCAGCCTAGCGGGAGGAATGAGTGAGCAGTTCTTC.

This clonotype was detected ten times or more. V gene TRBV3-1 combines with J gene TRBJ2-7; tentatively, D is TRBD1 or TRBD2 (5 bases each). Germline assignment: CDR1 LGHDT and CDR2 YNNKEL (reference sequence). V was shortened by 1 base and J by 4 bases, with 8 bases between the two germline ends. There are 13 residues in the CDR3. CDR3 in amino acids: CASSQGGGYEQYF. The CDR3 DNA sequence: TGTGCCAGCAGCCAAGGTGGGGGATACGAGCAGTACTTC.

This clonotype occurred many times. The chain uses TRBV11-3 and TRBJ2-3; TRBD2 matches at 12 bases. The CDR3 spans 16 residues. J was trimmed by 2 bases and V by 1 base; bases with no gene match: 1. Germline loops: CDR1 SGHNT, CDR2 YENEEA. In nucleotides, the CDR3 is TGTGCCAGCAGCTTAGGGACTAGCGGGAACACAGATACGCAGTATTTT. Protein: CASSLGTSGNTDTQYF. Supplemented by reference TRBV11-3 and TRBJ2-3, the full variable domain reads EAGVVQSPRYKIIEKKQPVAFWCNPISGHNTLYWYLQNLGQGPELLIRYENEEAVDDSQLPKDRFSAERLKGVDSTLKIQPAELGDSAVYLCASSLGTSGNTDTQYFGPGTRLTVL.

The CDR3 nucleotides read TGTGCCATCAGCGAACCAGGACCGCGTCGGAGGGAGCAGTACTTC. Its translation is CAISEPGPRRREQYF. The chain employs TRBV10-3 and TRBJ2-7; possible D gene TRBD2, 5 bases. The V gene's germline CDR1 is ENHRY and CDR2 SYGVKD. This CDR3 comprises 15 residues. V gave up 6 bases and J gave up 7 bases, with 22 bases separating them.

This clonotype was counted a few times. This chain connects TRBV2 to TRBJ2-3; no firm D call. The CDR3 length is 15 residues. In germline, CDR1 is SNHLY, CDR2 FYNNEI. V gave up 3 bases and J gave up 1 base, with 11 bases separating them. CDR3 amino acids: CASSELSARTDTQYF. DNA of the CDR3: TGTGCCAGCAGTGAGCTGAGCGCCCGCACAGATACGCAGTATTTT.

This clonotype was seen more than once but under ten times. The rearrangement links TRBV6-2 or TRBV6-3 to TRBJ2-7; either TRBD1 or TRBD2 may fit D (5 bases each). CDR3 length: 11 amino acids. Trimming took 6 bases from V and 8 from J, leaving 11 bases between them. In germline, CDR1 is MNHEY, CDR2 SVGEGT. This chain's CDR3 is CASSLWDQQYF. CDR3 nucleotides: TGTGCCAGCAGCCTTTGGGACCAGCAGTACTTC.

The CDR3 DNA reads TGCAGTGCTAGAGATCCCGGGAGAGGGACCGGGGAGCTGTTTTTT. Encoded protein: CSARDPGRGTGELFF. The V gene is TRBV20-1, the J gene TRBJ2-2, with a tentative D call TRBD2 (6 bases). Germline V gene lookup returns CDR1 DFQATT and CDR2 SNEGSKA (reference sequence). Trimming shortened V by 0 bases and J by 5 bases, and 13 bases separated the two germline ends. CDR3 size: 15 residues.

The chain uses TRBV15 and TRBJ1-4; D ambiguous. Per germline, CDR1 LNHNV and CDR2 YYDKDF (reference sequence). CDR3 size: 14 residues. The ends were cut back, 5 bases at V and 0 bases at J, with 7 bases in the middle. CDR3 region: CATSGFATNEKLFF. CDR3 nucleotide sequence: TGTGCCACCAGCGGATTTGCAACTAATGAAAAACTGTTTTTT.

This clonotype appeared a few times. V usage is TRBV2 and J usage is TRBJ2-7; 7 nucleotides align to TRBD1. This CDR3 is 15 amino acids long. V gave up 3 bases and J gave up 4 bases; unmatched junction bases: 9. Germline CDR1 SNHLY, CDR2 FYNNEI. CDR3 sequence (DNA): TGTGCCAGCAGTGAGATGGACAGGCTTGGTTACGAGCAGTACTTC. It specifies CASSEMDRLGYEQYF.